This TCR beta chain appears in the sequencing data of a study of T cell responses to AZD1222 COVID-19 vaccine. Study-wide findings and caveats: The study found vaccine-associated CD4 TCRs spanning spike, dominant at 160-218 and 743-854.

The CDR3 consists of 14 residues. V lost 4 bases to trimming and J lost 8 bases; unmatched junction nucleotides: 6. Germline V lookup: CDR1 SGHRS, CDR2 YFSETQ. TCRdb's table, derived via immunoSEQ multiplex PCR, lists solely in-frame clones and lacks some. Of 90,000 to 95,000 clones in the sample, about nine tenths were seen once. In regard to this clone: Antigen: not known.

Sequencing used peripheral blood, obtained on day 0 of AZD1222 vaccination. The V and J genes are TRBV5-1 and TRBJ1-6, with 7 bases that match TRBD1. This receptor was identified in an adult in good health. CDR3 DNA sequence: TGCGCCAGCAGCGCCGCTACAGGGGATTCACCCCTCCACTTT. Translation gives CASSAATGDSPLHF.